Shown below are 9 T cell receptor beta chains from a single sample sequenced in a study of shared clonotypes between healthy human individuals. The protocol was immunoSEQ multiplex PCR, while the TCRdb copy is restricted to in-frame clones and leaves out a portion. The data contain approximately 2.5 million clones, approximately 94% of them singletons. Sequenced input: naive CD4+ T cells sorted from blood. Documented subset: CD45RA+ positively selected. All receptors come from a man aged 18-30 years in good health.

V is TRBV11-2 and J is TRBJ2-5; weak D call: TRBD1 (5 bases). Germline assignment: CDR1 SGHAT and CDR2 FQNNGV. Trimming left V 5 bases short and J 1 base short, with 17 bases between. CDR3 length equals 16 residues. The DNA of the CDR3 is TGTGCCAGCAGCCGTATAGAGCAGGGATTCCAAGAGACCCAGTACTTC. Translated: CASSRIEQGFQETQYF.

The J gene is TRBJ2-7, the V gene TRBV2, with 7 positions matching TRBD1. Germline loops: CDR1 SNHLY, CDR2 FYNNEI. The CDR3 runs 14 residues. Trimming removed 8 bases from V and 1 base from J; junction bases left unmatched: 8. The CDR3 region is CASVSTGQSYEQYF. The CDR3 DNA reads as TGTGCCAGCGTTTCTACGGGACAGTCCTACGAGCAGTACTTC.

The V gene is TRBV10-1, the J gene TRBJ1-5; a weak D match, TRBD1 (5 bases). The germline CDR1 and CDR2 sequences are WNHNN and SYGVQD (reference sequence). There are 13 residues in the CDR3. V lost 10 bases, J lost 7 bases, and 17 bases lay in between. The CDR3 region is CANTGAVKQPQHF. CDR3 DNA sequence: TGCGCCAACACTGGGGCCGTCAAGCAGCCCCAGCATTTT.

The chain has TRBV5-4 and TRBJ1-6; 9 bases agree with TRBD1. The CDR3 spans 16 residues. V lost 0 bases and J lost 9; bases outside the gene matches: 7. Germline CDR1 SGHNT, CDR2 YYREEE (reference sequence). CDR3 region: CASSLAGTGQSSPLHF. The CDR3 DNA reads as TGTGCCAGCAGCTTGGCCGGGACAGGGCAGTCTTCACCCCTCCACTTT.

Points on this clone: The identical CDR3 is also encoded by other nucleotide sequences in the sample. The genes are TRBV11-2 and TRBJ1-1; a weak D match, TRBD1 (6 bases). The CDR3 sequence is 14 residues long. The V and J ends lost 2 bases and 1 base respectively, with 8 bases between them. Per the germline V gene, CDR1 is SGHAT and CDR2 is FQNNGV. CDR3: CASSLLQGNTEAFF. The CDR3 nucleotides are TGTGCCAGCAGCTTATTACAGGGGAACACTGAAGCTTTCTTT.

The chain combines TRBV30 with TRBJ1-3, with 7 bases that match TRBD1. The junction had 7 bases not matched to a gene; V was cut back by 2 bases and J by 0 bases. Germline V gene lookup returns CDR1 GTSNPN and CDR2 SVGIG (reference sequence). The CDR3 covers 16 residues. DNA of the CDR3: TGTGCCTGGAGTCAAAGACAGGGCCCCTCTGGAAACACCATATATTTT. The encoded protein is CAWSQRQGPSGNTIYF.

This rearrangement joins TRBV27 to TRBJ2-1; the D is unclear. Trimming cost V 3 bases and J 10 bases, with 13 bases left between them. The CDR3 is 13 residues long. Germline loops: CDR1 MNHEY, CDR2 SMNVEV (reference sequence). This CDR3 reads CASSLEPVIEQFF. In DNA form, the CDR3 reads TGTGCCAGCAGTTTGGAGCCGGTGATCGAGCAGTTCTTC.

V is TRBV18 and J is TRBJ2-1, with 10 positions matching TRBD2. Germline CDR1 KGHSH, CDR2 LQKENI. There are 16 residues in the CDR3. V shed 2 bases, J shed 5 bases, and the junction held 6 bases outside the gene matches. The CDR3 DNA reads as TGTGCCAGCTCACCATCAATAGCGGGAGGTCACAATGAGCAGTTCTTC. Protein sequence: CASSPSIAGGHNEQFF.

Regarding this clone: This CDR3 is also generated by other DNA sequences in the sample. The gene calls are TRBV11-2 and TRBJ2-5, with 7 bases that match TRBD2. Trimming took 3 bases from V and 5 from J; bases not matched to a gene: 6. This CDR3 has 14 amino acids. In germline, CDR1 is SGHAT, CDR2 FQNNGV. CDR3 in amino acids: CASSLVAGGETQYF. The CDR3 DNA is TGTGCCAGCAGCTTGGTAGCGGGTGGGGAGACCCAGTACTTC.